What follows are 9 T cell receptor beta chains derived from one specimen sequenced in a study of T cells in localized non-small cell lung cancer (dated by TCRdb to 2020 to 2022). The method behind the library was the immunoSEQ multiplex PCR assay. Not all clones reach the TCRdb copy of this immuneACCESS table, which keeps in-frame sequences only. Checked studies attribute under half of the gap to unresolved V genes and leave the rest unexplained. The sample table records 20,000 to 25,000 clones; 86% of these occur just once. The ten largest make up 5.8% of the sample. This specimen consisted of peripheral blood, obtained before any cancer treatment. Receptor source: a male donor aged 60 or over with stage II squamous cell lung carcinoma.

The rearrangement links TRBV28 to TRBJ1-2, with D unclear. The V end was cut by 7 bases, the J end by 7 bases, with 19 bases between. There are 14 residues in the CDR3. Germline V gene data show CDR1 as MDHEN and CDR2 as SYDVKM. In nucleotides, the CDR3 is TGTGCCAGCACCTTGGGAAGGTCCAACGGTGGCTACACCTTC. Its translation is CASTLGRSNGGYTF.

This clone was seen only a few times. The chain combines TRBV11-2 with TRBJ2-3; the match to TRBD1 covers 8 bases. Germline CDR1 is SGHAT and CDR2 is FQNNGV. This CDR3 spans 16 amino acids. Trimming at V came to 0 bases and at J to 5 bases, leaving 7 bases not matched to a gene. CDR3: CASSLDRTGRLDTQYF. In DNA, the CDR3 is TGTGCCAGCAGCTTAGATCGGACAGGGCGTCTAGATACGCAGTATTTT.

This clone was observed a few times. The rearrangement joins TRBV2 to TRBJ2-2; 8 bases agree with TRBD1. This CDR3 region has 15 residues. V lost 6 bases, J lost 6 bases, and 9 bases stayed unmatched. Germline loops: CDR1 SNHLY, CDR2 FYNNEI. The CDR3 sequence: CASRFSDRGSGELFF. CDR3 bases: TGTGCCAGCAGATTTTCCGACAGGGGCTCCGGGGAGCTGTTTTTT.

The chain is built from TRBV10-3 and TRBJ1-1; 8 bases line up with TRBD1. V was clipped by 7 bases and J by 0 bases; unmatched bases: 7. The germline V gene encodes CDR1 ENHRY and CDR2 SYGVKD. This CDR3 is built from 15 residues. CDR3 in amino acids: CAIKGTGEMNTEAFF. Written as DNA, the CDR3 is TGTGCCATCAAAGGGACAGGCGAAATGAACACTGAAGCTTTCTTT.

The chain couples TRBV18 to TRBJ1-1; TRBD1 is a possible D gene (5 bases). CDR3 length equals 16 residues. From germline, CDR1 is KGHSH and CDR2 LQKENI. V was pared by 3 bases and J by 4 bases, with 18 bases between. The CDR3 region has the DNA TGTGCCAGCTCACCGGGGCAGCCTCAAGGGGTCACTGAAGCTTTCTTT. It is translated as CASSPGQPQGVTEAFF. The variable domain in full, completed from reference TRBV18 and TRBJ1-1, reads NAGVMQNPRHLVRRRGQEARLRCSPMKGHSHVYWYRQLPEEGLKFMVYLQKENIIDESGMPKERFSAEFPKEGPSILRIQQVVRGDSAAYFCASSPGQPQGVTEAFFGQGTRLTVV.

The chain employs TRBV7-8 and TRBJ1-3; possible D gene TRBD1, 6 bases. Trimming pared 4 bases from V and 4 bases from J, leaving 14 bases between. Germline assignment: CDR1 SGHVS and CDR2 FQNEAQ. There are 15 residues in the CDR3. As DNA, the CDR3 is TGTGCCAGCAGCTCGCAGGGGCAAAGAGGAAACACCATATATTTT. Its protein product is CASSSQGQRGNTIYF.

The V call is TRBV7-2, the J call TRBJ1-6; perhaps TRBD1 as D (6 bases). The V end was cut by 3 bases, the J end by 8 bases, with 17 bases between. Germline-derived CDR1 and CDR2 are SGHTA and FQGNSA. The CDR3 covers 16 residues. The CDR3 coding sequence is TGTGCCAGCAGCTTTTTGACTAGGGGGAGGGATTCACCCCTCCACTTT. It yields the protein CASSFLTRGRDSPLHF.

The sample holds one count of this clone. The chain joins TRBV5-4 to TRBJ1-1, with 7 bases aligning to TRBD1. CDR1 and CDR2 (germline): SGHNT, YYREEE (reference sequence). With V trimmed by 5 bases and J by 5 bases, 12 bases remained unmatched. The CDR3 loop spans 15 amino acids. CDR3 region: CASSGSTGRGTEAFF. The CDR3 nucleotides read TGTGCCAGCAGTGGCTCGACAGGGAGGGGGACTGAAGCTTTCTTT.

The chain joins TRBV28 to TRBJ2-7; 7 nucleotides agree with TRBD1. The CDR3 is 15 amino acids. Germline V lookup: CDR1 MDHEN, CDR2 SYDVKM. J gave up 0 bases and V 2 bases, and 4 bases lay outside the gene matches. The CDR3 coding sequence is TGTGCCAGCAGTTTAGGGACAGTCAGCTCCTACGAGCAGTACTTC. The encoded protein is CASSLGTVSSYEQYF.